The 8 T cell receptor beta chains presented below share a single source sample, sequenced in a study of blood T cell repertoires in COVID-19. TCRdb's table, derived via immunoSEQ multiplex PCR, lists solely in-frame clones and lacks some. The sample records more than 200,000 clones, 86% being singletons. The source material was peripheral blood. Every receptor here comes from a woman in her forties or fifties with acute or convalescent COVID-19.

The genes are TRBV10-2 and TRBJ1-5, with 9 bases that match TRBD1. The CDR3 runs 15 residues. The germline CDR1 and CDR2 sequences are WSHSY and SAAADI. V lost 7 bases and J lost 4; bases outside the gene matches: 8. This chain's CDR3 is CASTDRDRENQPQHF. CDR3 coding DNA: TGCGCCAGCACCGACCGGGACAGGGAGAATCAGCCCCAGCATTTT.

V gene TRBV11-2 combines with J gene TRBJ2-2, with no clear D. The CDR3 has 15 amino acids. V lost 5 bases, J lost 0 bases, and 10 bases lay in between. Germline CDR1 SGHAT, CDR2 FQNNGV. The CDR3 region is CASSPVPPNTGELFF. In DNA, the CDR3 is TGTGCCAGCAGCCCCGTCCCCCCGAACACCGGGGAGCTGTTTTTT.

The chain couples TRBV6-5 to TRBJ2-7, with 10 bases identical to TRBD2. Germline CDR1 MNHEY, CDR2 SVGAGI. CDR3 length equals 16 residues. V was pared by 2 bases and J by 2 bases, with 6 bases of the junction left unmatched. The CDR3 loop reads CASSYVASGSPYEQYF. CDR3 nucleotides: TGTGCCAGCAGTTACGTCGCTAGCGGGAGTCCCTACGAGCAGTACTTC.

V usage is TRBV30 and J usage is TRBJ2-3; a weak D match, TRBD1 (7 bases). Trimming took 2 bases from V and 0 from J, leaving 12 bases between them. This CDR3 has 15 residues. Germline CDR1 and CDR2: GTSNPN and SVGIG (reference sequence). The CDR3 nucleotides read TGTGCCTGGAGTCCACAGGGGACTAGCACAGATACGCAGTATTTT. It specifies CAWSPQGTSTDTQYF.

This rearrangement joins TRBV30 to TRBJ2-6; a possible D gene is TRBD1 (5 bases). Germline assignment: CDR1 GTSNPN and CDR2 SVGIG (reference sequence). Trimming stripped 4 bases from V and 0 bases from J, with 10 bases between. This CDR3 is 15 amino acids long. The CDR3 is CAWTLRVSGANVLTF. For the CDR3, the DNA is TGTGCCTGGACTCTCAGGGTCTCTGGGGCCAACGTCCTGACTTTC.

V usage is TRBV25-1 and J usage is TRBJ1-4, with 9 positions matching TRBD1. Germline V CDR1 and CDR2: MGHDK, SYGVNS. The CDR3 consists of 17 residues. The ends lost 4 bases at V and 3 bases at J; junction bases unmatched: 9. The CDR3 region is CASSAVPGQGANEKLFF. CDR3 nucleotides: TGTGCCAGCAGTGCAGTCCCGGGACAGGGTGCTAATGAAAAACTGTTTTTT.

V usage is TRBV5-4 and J usage is TRBJ1-4; TRBD1 might be the D (6 bases). CDR1 SGHNT and CDR2 YYREEE come from the germline V gene (reference sequence). The CDR3 contains 15 residues. The germline V and J ends were trimmed by 2 bases and 7 bases, with 15 bases remaining between them. This chain's CDR3 is CASSFDQGSAEKLFF. The CDR3 DNA follows: TGTGCCAGCAGCTTCGACCAGGGGAGCGCTGAAAAACTGTTTTTT.

The V gene is TRBV5-1, the J gene TRBJ2-5; a possible D gene is TRBD2 (5 bases). There are 14 residues in the CDR3. V was cut by 6 bases and J by 5 bases, with 17 bases left in between. CDR1 and CDR2 from the germline V gene are SGHRS and YFSETQ. CDR3 sequence reads: CASTLGPGGETQYF. The CDR3 DNA sequence: TGCGCCAGCACCCTGGGCCCGGGCGGGGAGACCCAGTACTTC.